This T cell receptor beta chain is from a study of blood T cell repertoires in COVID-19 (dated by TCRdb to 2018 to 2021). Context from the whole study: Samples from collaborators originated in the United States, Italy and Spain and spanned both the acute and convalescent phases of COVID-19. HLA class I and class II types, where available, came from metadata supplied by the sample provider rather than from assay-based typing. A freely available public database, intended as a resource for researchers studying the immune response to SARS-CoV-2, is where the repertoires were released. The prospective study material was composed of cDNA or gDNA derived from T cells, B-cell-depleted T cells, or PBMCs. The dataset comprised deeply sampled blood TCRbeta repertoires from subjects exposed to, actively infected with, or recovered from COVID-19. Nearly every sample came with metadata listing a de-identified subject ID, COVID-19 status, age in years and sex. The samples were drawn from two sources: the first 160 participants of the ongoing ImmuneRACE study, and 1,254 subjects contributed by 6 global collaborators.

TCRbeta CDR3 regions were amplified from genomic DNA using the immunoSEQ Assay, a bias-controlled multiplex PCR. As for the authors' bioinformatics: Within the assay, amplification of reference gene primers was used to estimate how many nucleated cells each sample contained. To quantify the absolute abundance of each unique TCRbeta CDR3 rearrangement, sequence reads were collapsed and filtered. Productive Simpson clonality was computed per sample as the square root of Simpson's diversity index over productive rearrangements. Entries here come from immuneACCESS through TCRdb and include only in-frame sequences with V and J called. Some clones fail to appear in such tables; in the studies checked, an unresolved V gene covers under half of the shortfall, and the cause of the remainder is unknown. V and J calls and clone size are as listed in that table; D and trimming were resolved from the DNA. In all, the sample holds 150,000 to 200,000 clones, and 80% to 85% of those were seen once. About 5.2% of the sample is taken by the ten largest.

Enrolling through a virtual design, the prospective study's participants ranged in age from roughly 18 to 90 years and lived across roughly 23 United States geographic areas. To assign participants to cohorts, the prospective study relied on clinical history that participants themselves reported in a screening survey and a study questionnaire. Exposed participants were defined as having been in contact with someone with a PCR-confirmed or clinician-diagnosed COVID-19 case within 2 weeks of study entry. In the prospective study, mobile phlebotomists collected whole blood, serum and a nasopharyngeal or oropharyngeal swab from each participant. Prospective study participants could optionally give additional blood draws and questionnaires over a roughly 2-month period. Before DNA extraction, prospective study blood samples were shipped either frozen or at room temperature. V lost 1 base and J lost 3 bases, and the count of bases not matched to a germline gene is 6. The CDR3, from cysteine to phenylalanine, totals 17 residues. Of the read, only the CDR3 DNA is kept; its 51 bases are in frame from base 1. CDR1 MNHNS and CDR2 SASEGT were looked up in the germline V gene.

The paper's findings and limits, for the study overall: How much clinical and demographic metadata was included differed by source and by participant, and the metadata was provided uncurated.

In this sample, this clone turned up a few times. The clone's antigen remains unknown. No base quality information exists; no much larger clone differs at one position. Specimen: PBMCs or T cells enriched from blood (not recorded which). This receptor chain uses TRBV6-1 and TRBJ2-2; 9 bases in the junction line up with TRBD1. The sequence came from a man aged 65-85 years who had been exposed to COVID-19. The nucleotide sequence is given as TGTGCCAGCAGTGAAGGGGACAGGGCCTGGGACACCGGGGAGCTGTTTTTT. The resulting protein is CASSEGDRAWDTGELFF.